These 9 T cell receptor beta chains came from one sample sequenced in a study of neurological immune-mediated disorders (dated by TCRdb to between 2017 and 2020). The sample's time point label, decoded: longitudinal time-point 1 (baseline). Library method: 5' RACE. The sequencing machine was an Illumina HiSeq 2500. The public sequencing data were trimmed at Q25 with fastp and processed into clonotypes with MiXCR by TCRdb, which kept only in-frame beta chains. CDR3 protein sequences are deduplicated, and each keeps its most common genes and DNA. This sample holds tens of thousands of distinct CDR3 sequences; roughly a tenth were observed only once. The ten biggest clones cover approximately 10% of the sample. Sequencing input: PBMCs. These receptors all stem from a man younger than 45 in good health.

This clonotype showed up many times. The chain recombines TRBV11-1 with TRBJ1-1; TRBD1 agrees at 9 bases. Looked up from germline, CDR1 is SGHAT and CDR2 is FQDESV (reference sequence). The CDR3 runs to 17 residues. Trimming removed 2 bases from V and 0 bases from J; junction bases left unmatched: 7. CDR3: CASSLLGQGAVNTEAFF. Here the CDR3 DNA reads TGTGCCAGCAGCTTATTGGGACAGGGTGCGGTGAACACTGAAGCTTTCTTT.

This clonotype was picked up a small number of times. The V call is TRBV5-1, the J call TRBJ2-7, with 10 bases lining up with TRBD1. Trimming removed 4 bases from V and 3 bases from J; junction bases left unmatched: 10. CDR1 and CDR2 from the germline V gene are SGHRS and YFSETQ. The CDR3 runs 16 residues. CDR3 nucleotide sequence: TGCGCCAGCAGCCTAGGGCGGACAGGGGGTATCTACGAGCAGTACTTC. Amino acid sequence: CASSLGRTGGIYEQYF.

In this sample, this clonotype turned up many times. The chain employs TRBV6-5 and TRBJ2-4; D is perhaps TRBD1 (5 bases). Trimming left V 5 bases short and J 6 bases short, with 17 bases between. The CDR3 runs 15 residues. Germline V gene sequence: CDR1 MNHEY, CDR2 SVGAGI. Here the CDR3 reads CASSPTVKKGNIQYF. The DNA of the CDR3 is TGTGCCAGCAGTCCGACAGTAAAAAAGGGAAACATTCAGTACTTC.

This rearrangement joins TRBV21-1 to TRBJ2-7. TRBV21-1 is classified as a pseudogene. The CDR3 is 14 residues long. In nucleotides, the CDR3 is TGTGCCAGCAGCAAAGCCCTCACGGGCTACGAGCAATACTTC. Its protein product is CASSKALTGYEQYF.

This clonotype was seen ten or more times. The V gene is TRBV14, the J gene TRBJ1-1; unclear D gene. The CDR3 loop spans 14 amino acids. Per the germline V gene, CDR1 is SGHDN and CDR2 is FVKESK. Trimming took 0 bases from V and 4 from J, leaving 9 bases between them. Written as DNA, the CDR3 is TGTGCCAGCAGCCAAGAGGTCGGTAGCACTGAAGCTTTCTTT. This sequence encodes CASSQEVGSTEAFF.

This clonotype was seen repeatedly, ten times or more. The V gene is TRBV29-1, the J gene TRBJ1-2; no definite D call. The V end was cut by 5 bases, the J end by 2 bases, with 9 bases between. This CDR3 has 12 residues. CDR1 and CDR2 from the germline V gene are SQVTM and ANQGSEA. CDR3 in amino acids: CSVPSLNYGYTF. The CDR3 DNA follows: TGCAGCGTTCCCAGCCTCAACTATGGCTACACCTTC.

In its sample, this clonotype was seen many times. This chain connects TRBV7-8 to TRBJ1-1, with TRBD1 as a possible D gene (5 bases). Looked up from germline, CDR1 is SGHVS and CDR2 is FQNEAQ. The length of the CDR3 is 14 residues. Trimming pared 5 bases from V and 4 bases from J, leaving 14 bases between. CDR3 sequence reads: CASSGRGLSTEAFF. The CDR3 DNA follows: TGTGCCAGCAGCGGAAGGGGTCTAAGCACTGAAGCTTTCTTT.

This clonotype was seen many times. The rearrangement links TRBV5-1 to TRBJ2-1; 11 bases line up with TRBD2. CDR1 is SGHRS, CDR2 YFSETQ, per germline. V lost 4 bases to trimming and J lost 6 bases; unmatched junction nucleotides: 9. The CDR3 covers 16 residues. The DNA for the CDR3 is TGCGCCAGCAGCGGGGGAGCTAGCGGGAGGAGCAATGAGCAGTTCTTC. It is translated as CASSGGASGRSNEQFF.

This clonotype was seen many times. The chain links TRBV3-1 to TRBJ2-1; 7 bases are a match to TRBD2. The CDR3 is 15 residues long. Germline values: CDR1 LGHDT, CDR2 YNNKEL (reference sequence). V lost 8 bases, J lost 4 bases, and 11 bases stayed unmatched. CDR3 sequence reads: CASQLGLAEYNEQFF. The CDR3 nucleotides read TGTGCCAGCCAGCTGGGGCTAGCGGAATACAATGAGCAGTTCTTC.